This TCR beta chain was captured in a study of Graves' ophthalmopathy and Graves' hyperthyroidism. Across the study: Peripheral blood samples were taken at initial diagnosis, before any treatment. Broader study findings: For separating ophthalmopathy from stable hyperthyroidism, a 13-signature model gave 87.88% sensitivity and roughly 78% specificity.

Per the germline V gene, CDR1 is SNHLY and CDR2 is FYNNEI. The CDR3 is 15 amino acids. Trimming shortened V by 6 bases and J by 0 bases, and 15 bases separated the two germline ends. Other autoimmune diseases, uncontrolled infections, pregnancy or lactation excluded patients from enrollment. Establishment of the diagnosis relied upon clinical symptoms, serum thyroxine, TRAb, thyroid ultrasound and orbital computed tomography. As for this clonotype: Its antigen remains unknown.

RNA transcripts were the template, and TCR beta CDR3 regions were amplified from them. A first-round RT-PCR used HTBI primers, followed by a second-round multiplex PCR. MiXCR, run by TCRdb on the multiplex PCR reads, gives a single entry per CDR3 protein. The table lists hundreds of thousands of distinct CDR3 sequences, roughly 41% of them singletons. Sequencing was carried out using peripheral blood. The chain joins TRBV2 to TRBJ2-7; D perhaps matches TRBD1 (6 bases). The sequence derives from an adult man with Graves' ophthalmopathy. The CDR3 DNA is TGTGCCAGCAGCAGAACAGGGCAAAACTCCTACGAGCAGTACTTC. As protein: CASSRTGQNSYEQYF.